The rows below give T cell receptor beta chains drawn from one sample of a study of T cell responses to AZD1222 COVID-19 vaccine. The assay was immunoSEQ multiplex PCR, and TCRdb's table has in-frame clones only and misses some. The sample includes 150,000 to 200,000 clones, 90% seen only once; the top ten take roughly 4%. The sample in question was peripheral blood, obtained 28 days after the second dose of the MenACWY control vaccine. These receptors were collected from an adult who received the MenACWY meningococcal vaccine as a control. Each CDR3 is given with its conserved first and last residue. The D gene is left open where the match is weak. Some rows have no size entry. The others give once, few or many, or a class for an expanded clone.

V	size	D	J	CDR3	DNA
TRBV20-1	.	.	TRBJ1-2	CSASRSSTANYGYTF	TGCAGTGCTAGTCGGTCGTCAACTGCTAACTATGGCTACACCTTC
TRBV12-3/TRBV12-4	.	.	TRBJ1-2	CASSFTSGYGYTF	TGTGCCAGCAGTTTCACAAGCGGCTATGGCTACACCTTC
TRBV6-5	.	.	TRBJ2-7	CASGLAPSYEQYF	TGTGCCAGCGGCCTAGCGCCCTCCTACGAGCAGTACTTC
TRBV11-1	.	.	TRBJ2-7	CASSLDPYEQYF	TGTGCCAGCAGCTTAGATCCGTACGAGCAGTACTTC
TRBV19	.	.	TRBJ2-2	CASSTGTTGELFF	TGTGCCAGTAGTACCGGGACAACCGGGGAGCTGTTTTTT
TRBV7-9	.	TRBD1	TRBJ1-2	CASSRDSMYGYTF	TGTGCCAGCAGCCGGGACAGTATGTATGGCTACACCTTC
TRBV10-1	.	TRBD2	TRBJ2-2	CASSASGANTGELFF	TGCGCCAGCAGTGCTAGCGGGGCTAACACCGGGGAGCTGTTTTTT
TRBV4-3	.	.	TRBJ1-2	CASSGQGRDGYTF	TGCGCCAGCAGCGGCCAGGGACGGGACGGCTACACCTTC
TRBV27	.	TRBD1	TRBJ1-5	CASSASGTANQPQHF	TGTGCCAGCAGTGCCTCCGGGACAGCAAATCAGCCCCAGCATTTT
TRBV19	.	TRBD2	TRBJ2-2	CASSELIGGYTGELFF	TGTGCCAGTAGTGAACTTATCGGGGGGTACACCGGGGAGCTGTTTTTT
TRBV10-3	once	TRBD1	TRBJ2-7	CATSAGTGPYEQYF	TGTGCCACTTCTGCCGGGACAGGGCCCTACGAGCAGTACTTC
TRBV29-1	.	.	TRBJ1-2	CSVESAAYGYTF	TGCAGCGTTGAGTCGGCAGCCTATGGCTACACCTTC
TRBV6-5	.	.	TRBJ1-1	CASKVFPTEAFF	TGTGCCAGCAAAGTCTTTCCCACTGAAGCTTTCTTT
TRBV6-5	few	TRBD1	TRBJ1-2	CASSRPGGSNYGYTF	TGTGCCAGCAGCCGACCAGGGGGAAGTAACTATGGCTACACCTTC
TRBV27	.	.	TRBJ2-2	CASRTGTGNTGELFF	TGTGCCAGCAGGACCGGGACGGGGAACACCGGGGAGCTGTTTTTT
TRBV27	.	.	TRBJ2-5	CASSFGTERRETQYF	TGTGCCAGCAGTTTTGGGACGGAGAGAAGAGAGACCCAGTACTTC
TRBV2	.	.	TRBJ1-5	CASTRENQPQHF	TGTGCCAGCACGCGGGAGAATCAGCCCCAGCATTTT
TRBV28	.	TRBD2	TRBJ2-5	CASSLASGTKETQYF	TGTGCCAGCAGTTTGGCTAGCGGGACGAAAGAGACCCAGTACTTC
TRBV28	once	.	TRBJ1-2	CASSPQSPGTYGYTF	TGTGCCAGCAGTCCCCAGTCTCCGGGGACCTATGGCTACACCTTC
TRBV6-5	.	.	TRBJ2-7	CASSYGQGPTYEQYF	TGTGCCAGCAGTTACGGGCAGGGTCCTACCTACGAGCAGTACTTC
TRBV11-3	.	TRBD1	TRBJ1-1	CASSSPGQRAFF	TGTGCCAGCAGCTCCCCGGGACAGAGGGCTTTCTTT
TRBV29-1	.	TRBD1	TRBJ1-5	CSVLNLGQGNVGNQPQHF	TGCAGCGTCCTCAACTTAGGACAGGGGAACGTGGGCAATCAGCCCCAGCATTTT
TRBV6-2/TRBV6-3	.	.	TRBJ1-5	CASSYDGNQPQHF	TGTGCCAGCAGTTACGATGGGAATCAGCCCCAGCATTTT
TRBV30	.	.	TRBJ1-1	CAWSVAGATEAFF	TGTGCCTGGAGTGTGGCAGGGGCCACTGAAGCTTTCTTT
TRBV7-8	.	.	TRBJ1-2	CASSRATGGYTF	TGTGCCAGCAGCCGCGCGACGGGAGGCTACACCTTC
TRBV4-3	.	.	TRBJ1-6	CASSQEEGHNSPLHF	TGCGCCAGCAGCCAAGAGGAGGGTCACAATTCACCCCTCCACTTT
TRBV7-9	.	.	TRBJ1-2	CASSLARASGYTF	TGTGCCAGCAGCTTAGCCAGGGCGTCCGGCTACACCTTC
TRBV9	.	.	TRBJ1-5	CASSSWGGQPQHF	TGTGCCAGCAGCTCCTGGGGAGGTCAGCCCCAGCATTTT
TRBV10-1	.	.	TRBJ1-4	CASSDSNEKLFF	TGCGCCAGCAGTGATTCCAATGAAAAACTGTTTTTT
TRBV18	.	TRBD2	TRBJ2-3	CASSRTSDSDTQYF	TGTGCCAGCTCGCGGACTAGCGATTCAGATACGCAGTATTTT
TRBV30	.	TRBD1	TRBJ1-4	CAWSRGQLEKLFF	TGTGCCTGGAGTAGGGGACAGCTCGAAAAACTGTTTTTT
TRBV11-3	.	.	TRBJ1-1	CASSPRVNTEAFF	TGTGCCAGCAGCCCCCGGGTGAACACTGAAGCTTTCTTT
TRBV30	.	TRBD2	TRBJ2-1	CAWAGTTSYNEQFF	TGTGCCTGGGCCGGGACTACCTCCTACAATGAGCAGTTCTTC
TRBV24-1	once	TRBD1	TRBJ1-4	CAAKQGARGQSEKLFF	TGTGCCGCCAAACAGGGGGCGAGAGGACAAAGTGAAAAACTGTTTTTT
TRBV30	.	.	TRBJ2-1	CAWNGGGNEQFF	TGTGCCTGGAACGGGGGAGGCAATGAGCAGTTCTTC
TRBV28	.	.	TRBJ1-2	CASSSITLDSYGYTF	TGTGCCAGCAGTTCAATAACCCTGGACAGCTATGGCTACACCTTC
TRBV7-9	once	.	TRBJ2-1	CASRQNGGAPSSYNEQFF	TGTGCCAGCAGGCAAAATGGGGGAGCGCCGAGCTCCTACAATGAGCAGTTCTTC
TRBV29-1	.	.	TRBJ2-7	CSVEDRKAGRSYEQYF	TGCAGCGTTGAAGATCGTAAGGCAGGGAGATCCTACGAGCAGTACTTC
TRBV2	once	.	TRBJ1-2	CASSEALRRGRYGYTF	TGTGCCAGCAGTGAAGCGCTTCGCCGAGGAAGGTATGGCTACACCTTC
TRBV5-1	.	TRBD1	TRBJ2-3	CASSLSSDRAEDTQYF	TGCGCCAGCAGCTTATCCTCTGACAGGGCTGAAGATACGCAGTATTTT
TRBV6-1	once	.	TRBJ1-1	CASSEGAGIGNTEAFF	TGTGCCAGCAGTGAAGGGGCGGGGATAGGAAACACTGAAGCTTTCTTT
TRBV6-2/TRBV6-3	.	TRBD2	TRBJ2-1	CASSYVPSGMNEQFF	TGTGCCAGCAGTTACGTTCCTAGCGGGATGAATGAGCAGTTCTTC
TRBV18	.	.	TRBJ1-1	CASSQLPDSTEAFF	TGTGCCAGCTCGCAACTTCCCGACAGCACTGAAGCTTTCTTT
TRBV28	.	TRBD2	TRBJ2-2	CASSSTSRAGELFF	TGTGCCAGCAGTTCGACTAGCAGGGCCGGGGAGCTGTTTTTT
TRBV11-2	.	.	TRBJ1-4	CASSLEATYLFF	TGTGCCAGCAGCTTAGAGGCTACGTATCTGTTTTTT
TRBV29-1	.	.	TRBJ2-1	CSVEKPGKADEQFF	TGCAGCGTTGAGAAGCCAGGGAAGGCGGATGAGCAGTTCTTC
TRBV3-1/TRBV3-2	.	.	TRBJ2-2	CASSYQEPGELFF	TGTGCCAGCAGCTACCAAGAGCCGGGGGAGCTGTTTTTT
TRBV7-9	.	TRBD1	TRBJ1-2	CASSLGTGYTDGYTF	TGTGCCAGCAGCTTAGGGACAGGGTATACGGATGGCTACACCTTC
TRBV28	.	.	TRBJ1-4	CASSFNLQEKLFF	TGTGCCAGCAGTTTTAACCTCCAGGAAAAACTGTTTTTT